This is a list of T cell receptor beta chains from one sample in a study of cytomegalovirus exposure and HLA in healthy donors. Measured with immunoSEQ multiplex PCR; TCRdb has only the in-frame clones, and not every one. The table includes about 160,000 clones, 75% to 80% detected once. The sequenced material came from PBMCs. These receptors came from a woman in her thirties or forties in good health and CMV-seropositive. The CDR3 runs from the conserved cysteine through the conserved F or W. A D gene is named only where the DNA matches it firmly. Size tells how often a clone was seen (once, few, many) or the class of an expanded clone, and some rows leave it out.

size: .; V: TRBV10-3; J: TRBJ2-1; D: TRBD2; DNA: TGTGCCATCAGTGCTACTAGCGGGAGCGGGTGGGATGAGCAGTTCTTC; CDR3: CAISATSGSGWDEQFF
size: .; V: TRBV5-6; J: TRBJ1-4; D: TRBD1; DNA: TGTGCCAGCAGCTTCTTCGGACAGGGGTTTTATGAAAAACTGTTTTTT; CDR3: CASSFFGQGFYEKLFF
size: .; V: TRBV5-1; J: TRBJ2-1; D: TRBD2; DNA: TGCGCCAGCAGCTTGGGCGGGGGGGTCGATGAGCAGTTCTTC; CDR3: CASSLGGGVDEQFF
size: .; V: TRBV7-6; J: TRBJ1-4; D: TRBD1; DNA: TGTGCCAGCAGCCGCAGGGACAGTCCTAATGAAAAACTGTTTTTT; CDR3: CASSRRDSPNEKLFF
size: .; V: TRBV5-1; J: TRBJ2-1; D: TRBD1; DNA: TGCGCCAGCAGCTTGACAGGGGTCAATGAGCAGTTCTTC; CDR3: CASSLTGVNEQFF
size: few; V: TRBV5-1; J: TRBJ2-1; D: .; DNA: TGCGCCAGCAGCTTGTGGGGGGGCCTAAATGAGCAGTTCTTC; CDR3: CASSLWGGLNEQFF
size: .; V: TRBV30; J: TRBJ1-1; D: .; DNA: TGTGCCTGGAAACATAACACTGAAGCTTTCTTT; CDR3: CAWKHNTEAFF
size: once; V: TRBV6-7; J: TRBJ2-2; D: .; DNA: TGTGCCAGCAGTTGGGTCGCGACAGCGAACACCGGGGAGCTGTTTTTT; CDR3: CASSWVATANTGELFF
size: few; V: TRBV5-1; J: TRBJ1-1; D: .; DNA: TGCGCCAGCAGCTTGGGCACTACCGGCCCCATGAACACTGAAGCTTTCTTT; CDR3: CASSLGTTGPMNTEAFF
size: .; V: TRBV15; J: TRBJ2-7; D: .; DNA: TGTGCCACCAGCAGAGAGCGAGACTCCTACGAGCAGTACTTC; CDR3: CATSRERDSYEQYF
size: .; V: TRBV2; J: TRBJ1-2; D: .; DNA: TGTGCCAGCAGAATAAATTCCGGGAGCCTAGATGGCTACACCTTC; CDR3: CASRINSGSLDGYTF
size: once; V: TRBV7-2; J: TRBJ2-5; D: TRBD2; DNA: TGTGCCAGCAGCTTAAGGTTTCGGCTAGCGGGAGGCCAAGAGACCCAGTACTTC; CDR3: CASSLRFRLAGGQETQYF
size: .; V: TRBV6-5; J: TRBJ2-1; D: .; DNA: TGTGCCAGCAGTCCCCTCGTGGGAGCCCTCAATGAGCAGTTCTTC; CDR3: CASSPLVGALNEQFF
size: .; V: TRBV7-2; J: TRBJ1-2; D: .; DNA: TGTGCCAGCAGCCTCGGAGTGTTGGGTGGCTACACCTTC; CDR3: CASSLGVLGGYTF
size: .; V: TRBV7-9; J: TRBJ2-5; D: TRBD2; DNA: TGTGCCAGCAGCCCTCGACTAGCGGGGGGCCAAGAGACCCAGTACTTC; CDR3: CASSPRLAGGQETQYF
size: many; V: TRBV4-3; J: TRBJ1-3; D: .; DNA: TGCGCCAGCAGCCAAGAACATGTTGGAAACACCATATATTTT; CDR3: CASSQEHVGNTIYF
size: .; V: TRBV19; J: TRBJ1-6; D: .; DNA: TGTGCCAGTAGTATAGATCGGAGCACTCCGGATTCACCCCTCCACTTT; CDR3: CASSIDRSTPDSPLHF